Below are 10 T cell receptor beta chains sequenced from a single sample in a study of blood T cell repertoires in COVID-19. Here immunoSEQ multiplex PCR was the method, and the copy in TCRdb shows in-frame clones only, minus some. The repertoire holds some 99,000 clones, with around four fifths as singletons. Sample: peripheral blood. Receptors originate from a woman aged 55 to 70 with acute or convalescent COVID-19.

The chain recombines TRBV12-5 with TRBJ2-5, with D perhaps matching TRBD1 (5 bases). Trimming removed 8 bases at V and 5 bases at J, with 21 bases between. CDR1 is LGHNT and CDR2 is FRNRAP in the germline V gene. The CDR3 runs to 15 residues. The CDR3: CASSPLGAVRETQYF. Here the CDR3 DNA reads TGTGCTAGTTCCCCCCTTGGGGCAGTCCGGGAGACCCAGTACTTC. Using reference TRBV12-5 and TRBJ2-5 for the parts outside the CDR3, the full variable domain is DARVTQTPRHKVTEMGQEVTMRCQPILGHNTVFWYRQTMMQGLELLAYFRNRAPLDDSGMPKDRFSAEMPDATLATLKIQPSEPRDSAVYFCASSPLGAVRETQYFGPGTRLLVL.

This clone was counted between two and nine times. The gene calls are TRBV20-1 and TRBJ2-7; D not certain. V lost 3 bases to trimming and J lost 6 bases, with 9 bases between them. Per the germline V gene, CDR1 is DFQATT and CDR2 is SNEGSKA (reference sequence). This CDR3 spans 11 amino acids. The CDR3 bases are TGCAGTGCTAGGGTAGCAACCGAGCAGTACTTC. It yields the protein CSARVATEQYF.

This chain connects TRBV5-1 to TRBJ1-6; no clear D gene. The length of the CDR3 is 15 residues. From germline, CDR1 is SGHRS and CDR2 YFSETQ. The ends were cut back, 0 bases at V and 2 bases at J, with 6 bases in the middle. CDR3 coding DNA: TGCGCCAGCAGCTTGGACAGTCCCTATAATTCACCCCTCCACTTT. It is translated as CASSLDSPYNSPLHF.

The rearrangement joins TRBV5-4 to TRBJ1-1; TRBD1 aligns across 8 bases. CDR1 is SGHNT and CDR2 is YYREEE in the germline V gene (reference sequence). The length of the CDR3 is 16 residues. Trimming at V came to 4 bases and at J to 2 bases, leaving 10 bases not matched to a gene. The CDR3 region is CASSTPPTGANTEAFF. The CDR3 region has the DNA TGTGCCAGCAGCACCCCCCCGACAGGGGCAAACACTGAAGCTTTCTTT.

The chain has TRBV10-3 and TRBJ1-6, with D maybe TRBD1 (6 bases). The V gene lost 3 bases and the J gene lost 7 bases, with 19 bases spanning the gap. The CDR3 has 17 residues. Germline V gene sequence: CDR1 ENHRY, CDR2 SYGVKD. CDR3 region: CAISDPVGGAQNSPLHF. CDR3 sequence (DNA): TGTGCCATCAGTGACCCCGTGGGGGGGGCTCAGAATTCACCCCTCCACTTT.

This clone appeared once. V is TRBV28 and J is TRBJ1-1, with 10 bases aligning to TRBD1. V shed 5 bases, J shed 11 bases, and the junction held 11 bases outside the gene matches. Looked up from germline, CDR1 is MDHEN and CDR2 is SYDVKM. This CDR3 is 14 amino acids long. The CDR3: CASSQTGGRVVAFF. CDR3 sequence (DNA): TGTGCCAGCAGTCAGACAGGGGGCCGCGTGGTTGCTTTCTTT.

This clone was picked up one time. This CDR3 is also generated by other DNA sequences in the sample. V usage is TRBV29-1 and J usage is TRBJ2-3; tentative D call: TRBD2 (5 bases). V was clipped by 4 bases and J by 5 bases, with 10 bases between them. The length of the CDR3 is 12 residues. From germline, CDR1 is SQVTM and CDR2 ANQGSEA. The CDR3 region has the DNA TGCAGCGTTGGACAAGGAGGAGATACGCAGTATTTT. Its translation: CSVGQGGDTQYF.

The V gene is TRBV4-3, the J gene TRBJ2-3; tentative D call: TRBD2 (6 bases). This CDR3 is built from 16 residues. V lost 3 bases and J 0 bases, leaving 13 bases between the germline ends. Looked up from germline, CDR1 is LGHNA and CDR2 is YSLEER. DNA for the CDR3: TGCGCCAGCAGCCACTCTAGCGCCTCTAGCACAGATACGCAGTATTTT. Protein product: CASSHSSASSTDTQYF.

CDR3 loop: CASSYLPQDAYGYTF. The CDR3 nucleotides are TGCGCCAGCAGCTACCTACCTCAGGATGCCTATGGCTACACCTTC. The chain joins TRBV5-1 to TRBJ1-2; the D is unclear. The V end was cut by 3 bases, the J end by 4 bases, with 16 bases between. The CDR3 has 15 amino acids. Germline CDR1 reads SGHRS; CDR2 reads YFSETQ.

This chain links TRBV5-1 with TRBJ1-1, with a possible D match to TRBD1 (6 bases). Germline V gives CDR1 SGHRS, CDR2 YFSETQ. The V end lost 4 bases, the J end lost 4 bases, and 20 bases lay between the germline ends. The CDR3 is made up of 16 amino acids. The CDR3 coding sequence is TGCGCCAGCAGCCCCGGACAGACCTTGGAAGGCACTGAAGCTTTCTTT. Its protein product is CASSPGQTLEGTEAFF. Complete variable domain (other parts from reference TRBV5-1 and TRBJ1-1): KAGVTQTPRYLIKTRGQQVTLSCSPISGHRSVSWYQQTPGQGLQFLFEYFSETQRNKGNFPGRFSGRQFSNSRSEMNVSTLELGDSALYLCASSPGQTLEGTEAFFGQGTRLTVV.